What follows are 10 T cell receptor beta chains derived from one specimen sequenced in a study of blood T cell repertoires in COVID-19. Only in-frame clones appear in the TCRdb table, and some are missing; sequencing was by immunoSEQ multiplex PCR. The sample carries under 150,000 clones, approximately 83% recorded once. Sequencing was done on a sample of peripheral blood. Every receptor here comes from a man aged 40-49 years with active or convalescent COVID-19.

V is TRBV5-6 and J is TRBJ1-5; the match to TRBD1 covers 8 bases. This CDR3 spans 15 amino acids. Looked up from germline, CDR1 is SGHDT and CDR2 is YYEEEE. Unmatched junction bases numbered 6, after V lost 0 bases and J lost 7 bases. CDR3 loop: CASSLDRGLGQPQHF. The CDR3 DNA follows: TGTGCCAGCAGCTTGGACAGGGGGTTAGGGCAGCCCCAGCATTTT.

The CDR3 bases are TGTGCCGGAACCGGGGAGGGGCGAAATTCACCCCTCCACTTT. Translation gives CAGTGEGRNSPLHF. The chain is built from TRBV6-5 and TRBJ1-6; D might be TRBD1 (5 bases). The germline V and J ends were trimmed by 11 bases and 7 bases, with 18 bases remaining between them. Germline CDR1 reads MNHEY; CDR2 reads SVGAGI. The CDR3 is 14 amino acids.

The chain joins TRBV7-2 to TRBJ2-2, with a weak D call TRBD1 (6 bases). Trimming shortened V by 6 bases and J by 1 base, and 12 bases separated the two germline ends. CDR1 and CDR2 (germline): SGHTA, FQGNSA. There are 15 residues in the CDR3. The CDR3 loop reads CASSTGHLNTGELFF. CDR3 nucleotide sequence: TGTGCCAGCAGTACGGGACACTTGAACACCGGGGAGCTGTTTTTT. Looking up the rest from reference TRBV7-2 and TRBJ2-2 gives the full variable domain: GAGVSQSPSNKVTEKGKDVELRCDPISGHTALYWYRQSLGQGLEFLIYFQGNSAPDKSGLPSDRFSAERTGGSVSTLTIQRTQQEDSAVYLCASSTGHLNTGELFFGEGSRLTVL.

Comments on this clone: Distinct nucleotide sequences in the sample also encode this CDR3. The chain couples TRBV12-5 to TRBJ1-5; no definite D call. V lost 2 bases, J lost 0 bases, and 5 bases lay in between. The CDR3 contains 14 residues. The V gene's germline CDR1 is LGHNT and CDR2 FRNRAP. CDR3 in amino acids: CASGLSGSNQPQHF. For the CDR3, the DNA is TGTGCTAGTGGTTTGTCAGGTAGCAATCAGCCCCAGCATTTT. Drawing the rest from reference TRBV12-5 and TRBJ1-5, the complete variable domain is DARVTQTPRHKVTEMGQEVTMRCQPILGHNTVFWYRQTMMQGLELLAYFRNRAPLDDSGMPKDRFSAEMPDATLATLKIQPSEPRDSAVYFCASGLSGSNQPQHFGDGTRLSIL.

The chain uses TRBV9 and TRBJ2-1; TRBD2 aligns across 8 bases. The germline V gene has CDR1 SGDLS and CDR2 YYNGEE. This CDR3 has 16 residues. With V trimmed by 3 bases and J by 4 bases, 9 bases remained unmatched. In DNA form, the CDR3 reads TGTGCCAGCAGCGCAGATGGTAGCGGGATTTACAATGAGCAGTTCTTC. This gives the protein CASSADGSGIYNEQFF.

The CDR3 DNA follows: TGTGCCATCAACGAACCGGGACAGGGACCTCAAGAGACCCAGTACTTC. It yields the protein CAINEPGQGPQETQYF. The V call is TRBV28, the J call TRBJ2-5; 9 bases are a match to TRBD1. Germline V gene lookup returns CDR1 MDHEN and CDR2 SYDVKM. This CDR3 is built from 16 residues. V gave up 10 bases and J gave up 2 bases; unmatched junction bases: 14.

The chain joins TRBV5-1 to TRBJ2-2; no definite D call. The V and J ends lost 4 bases and 4 bases respectively, with 5 bases between them. In germline, CDR1 is SGHRS, CDR2 YFSETQ. The CDR3 loop spans 12 amino acids. The CDR3 coding sequence is TGCGCCAGCAGCGAGAGCACCGGGGAGCTGTTTTTT. Its protein is CASSESTGELFF.

This rearrangement joins TRBV11-2 to TRBJ2-1, with D uncertain. Between the trimmed V and J ends, which lost 5 bases and 6 bases, there was a span of 8 bases. There are 12 residues in the CDR3. In germline, CDR1 is SGHAT, CDR2 FQNNGV. CDR3 coding DNA: TGTGCCAGCAGCCCCGTTTCCAATGAGCAGTTCTTC. Amino acid sequence: CASSPVSNEQFF.

This clone was observed once. The chain links TRBV10-3 to TRBJ2-7; a weak D match, TRBD2 (6 bases). Germline CDR1 reads ENHRY; CDR2 reads SYGVKD. V was clipped by 5 bases and J by 6 bases, with 14 bases between them. This CDR3 region has 13 residues. The CDR3 loop is CAISPQSGGEQYF. CDR3 bases: TGTGCCATCAGTCCGCAGTCCGGGGGCGAGCAGTACTTC.

This chain connects TRBV6-1 to TRBJ1-1; D ambiguous. CDR3 length: 14 residues. V lost 0 bases and J 7 bases, leaving 12 bases between the germline ends. CDR1 MNHNS and CDR2 SASEGT come from the germline V gene. The CDR3 DNA reads TGTGCCAGCAGTGAAGCGGCAGTTCATGGTGAAGCTTTCTTT. Encoded protein: CASSEAAVHGEAFF.